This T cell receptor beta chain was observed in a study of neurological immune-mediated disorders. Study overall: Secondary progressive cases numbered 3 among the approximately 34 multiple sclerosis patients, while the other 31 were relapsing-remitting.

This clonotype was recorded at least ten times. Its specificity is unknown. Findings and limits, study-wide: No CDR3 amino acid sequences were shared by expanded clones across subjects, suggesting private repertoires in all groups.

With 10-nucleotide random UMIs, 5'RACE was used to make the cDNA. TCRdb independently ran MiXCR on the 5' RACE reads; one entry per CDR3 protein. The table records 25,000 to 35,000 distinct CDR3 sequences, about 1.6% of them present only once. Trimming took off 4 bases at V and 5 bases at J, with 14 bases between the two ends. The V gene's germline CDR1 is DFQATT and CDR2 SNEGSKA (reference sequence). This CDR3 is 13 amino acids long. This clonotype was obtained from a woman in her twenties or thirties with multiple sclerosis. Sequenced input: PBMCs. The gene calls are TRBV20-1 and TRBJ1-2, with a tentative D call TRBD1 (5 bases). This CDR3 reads CSAMVDSLYGYTF. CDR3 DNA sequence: TGCAGTGCTATGGTCGACAGTCTATATGGCTACACCTTC.